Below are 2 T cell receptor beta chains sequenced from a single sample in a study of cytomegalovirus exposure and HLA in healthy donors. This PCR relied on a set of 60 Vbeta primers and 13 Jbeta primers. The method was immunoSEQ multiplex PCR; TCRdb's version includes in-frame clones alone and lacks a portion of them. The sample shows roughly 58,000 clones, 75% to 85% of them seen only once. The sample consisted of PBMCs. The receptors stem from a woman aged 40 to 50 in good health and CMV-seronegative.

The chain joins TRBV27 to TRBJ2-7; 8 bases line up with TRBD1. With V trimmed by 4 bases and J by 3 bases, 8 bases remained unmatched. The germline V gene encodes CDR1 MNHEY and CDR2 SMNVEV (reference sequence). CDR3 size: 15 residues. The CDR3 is CASSWRTGTGYEQYF. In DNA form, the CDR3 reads TGTGCCAGCAGTTGGAGGACAGGGACGGGCTACGAGCAGTACTTC.

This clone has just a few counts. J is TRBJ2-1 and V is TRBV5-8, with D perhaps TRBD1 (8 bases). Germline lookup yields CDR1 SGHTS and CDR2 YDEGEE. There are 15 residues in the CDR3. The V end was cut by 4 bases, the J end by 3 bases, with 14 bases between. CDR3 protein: CASSQSGTGYNEQFF. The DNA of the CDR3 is TGTGCCAGCAGCCAGAGCGGGACAGGCTACAATGAGCAGTTCTTC.